This T cell receptor (beta chain) was profiled in a study of shared clonotypes between healthy human individuals. At the level of the study: Each donor's CD8 memory used one plate, CD8 naive two, each CD4 subset three.

Profiled with immunoSEQ multiplex PCR; TCRdb holds only in-frame clones, not every one. Among fewer than 2.5 million clones listed, over 85% were seen once. Regarding this clone: In the same sample, other DNA sequences code for this CDR3.

A split of CD4+ cells into CD45RA+ naive and CD45RA-negative memory subsets was performed. The CDR3 extends over 12 amino acids. Germline loops: CDR1 SGHVS, CDR2 FQNEAQ. V shed 5 bases and J shed 4 bases, with 7 bases lying between them. The TCR sequence derives from a young man in good health. Some clones in this sample may be carry-over from other donors' samples. Sequenced: naive CD4+ T cells from PBMCs. The subset here: CD45RA+ positively selected. The chain has TRBV7-8 and TRBJ2-3, with D perhaps assigned TRBD1 or TRBD2 (5 bases each). DNA of the CDR3: TGTGCCAGCAGCCTGGGGGCAGATACGCAGTATTTT. Its protein is CASSLGADTQYF.